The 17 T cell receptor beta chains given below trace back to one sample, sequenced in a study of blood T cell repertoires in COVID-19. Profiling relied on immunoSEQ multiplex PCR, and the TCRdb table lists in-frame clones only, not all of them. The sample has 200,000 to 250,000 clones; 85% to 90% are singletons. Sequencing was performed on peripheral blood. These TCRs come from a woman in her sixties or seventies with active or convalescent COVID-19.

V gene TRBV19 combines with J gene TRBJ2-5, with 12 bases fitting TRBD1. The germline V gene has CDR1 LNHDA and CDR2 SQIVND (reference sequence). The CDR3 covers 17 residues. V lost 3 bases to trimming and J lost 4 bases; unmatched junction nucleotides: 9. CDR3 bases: TGTGCCAGTAGTATGGGGACAGGGGGCGCGAGGGGAGAGACCCAGTACTTC. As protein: CASSMGTGGARGETQYF. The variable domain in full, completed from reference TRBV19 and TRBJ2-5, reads DGGITQSPKYLFRKEGQNVTLSCEQNLNHDAMYWYRQDPGQGLRLIYYSQIVNDFQKGDIAEGYSVSREKKESFPLTVTSAQKNPTAFYLCASSMGTGGARGETQYFGPGTRLLVL.

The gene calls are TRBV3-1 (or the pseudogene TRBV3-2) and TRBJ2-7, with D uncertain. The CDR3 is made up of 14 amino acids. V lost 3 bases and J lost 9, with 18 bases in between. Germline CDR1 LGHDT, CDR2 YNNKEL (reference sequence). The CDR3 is CASSHSSSPVRQYF. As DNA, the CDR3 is TGTGCCAGCAGCCATAGTAGTAGCCCCGTACGGCAGTACTTC.

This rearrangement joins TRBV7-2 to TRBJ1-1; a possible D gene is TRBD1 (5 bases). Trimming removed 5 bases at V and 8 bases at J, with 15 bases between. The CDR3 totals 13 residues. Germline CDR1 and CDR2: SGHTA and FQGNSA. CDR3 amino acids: CASSPGVSKEAFF. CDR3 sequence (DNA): TGTGCCAGCAGCCCGGGGGTCTCGAAGGAAGCTTTCTTT.

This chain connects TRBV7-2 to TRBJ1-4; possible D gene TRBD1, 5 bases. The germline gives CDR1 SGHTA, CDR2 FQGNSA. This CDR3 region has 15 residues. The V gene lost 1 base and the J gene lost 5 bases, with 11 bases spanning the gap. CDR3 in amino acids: CASSLDGGVNEKLFF. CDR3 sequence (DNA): TGTGCCAGCAGCTTAGACGGGGGAGTAAATGAAAAACTGTTTTTT.

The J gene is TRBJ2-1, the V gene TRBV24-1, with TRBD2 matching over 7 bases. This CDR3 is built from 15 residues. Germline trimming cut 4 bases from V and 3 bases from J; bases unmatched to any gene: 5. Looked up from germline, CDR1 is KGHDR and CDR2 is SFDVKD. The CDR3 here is CATSDRDYVYNEQFF. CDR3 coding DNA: TGTGCCACCAGTGACCGGGACTACGTCTACAATGAGCAGTTCTTC.

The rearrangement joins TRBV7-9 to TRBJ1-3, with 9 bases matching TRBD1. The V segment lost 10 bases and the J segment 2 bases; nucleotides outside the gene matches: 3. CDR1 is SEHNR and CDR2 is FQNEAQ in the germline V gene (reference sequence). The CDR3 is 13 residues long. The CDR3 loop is CATRQGAGNTIYF. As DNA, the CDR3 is TGTGCCACCAGACAGGGGGCTGGAAACACCATATATTTT.

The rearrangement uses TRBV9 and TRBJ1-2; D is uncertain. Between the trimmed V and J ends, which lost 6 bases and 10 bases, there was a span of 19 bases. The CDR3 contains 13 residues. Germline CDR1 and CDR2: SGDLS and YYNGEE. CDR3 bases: TGTGCCAGCACGTTAGACGGCGCTGGAGACTACACCTTC. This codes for CASTLDGAGDYTF.

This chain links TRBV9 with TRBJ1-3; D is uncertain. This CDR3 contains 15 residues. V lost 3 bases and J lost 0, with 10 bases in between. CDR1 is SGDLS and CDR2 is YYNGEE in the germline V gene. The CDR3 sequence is CASSARQASGNTIYF. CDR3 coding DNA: TGTGCCAGCAGCGCCCGACAAGCCTCTGGAAACACCATATATTTT.

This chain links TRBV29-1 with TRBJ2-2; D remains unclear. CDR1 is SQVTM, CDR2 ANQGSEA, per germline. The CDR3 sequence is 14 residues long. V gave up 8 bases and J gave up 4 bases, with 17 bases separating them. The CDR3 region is CSIGVASGTGELFF. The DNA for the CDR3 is TGCAGCATTGGCGTGGCGTCGGGCACCGGGGAGCTGTTTTTT.

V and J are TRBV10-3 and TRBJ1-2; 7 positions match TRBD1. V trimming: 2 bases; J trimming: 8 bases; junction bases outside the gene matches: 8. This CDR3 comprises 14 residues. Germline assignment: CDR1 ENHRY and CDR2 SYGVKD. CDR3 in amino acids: CAISEAEGAGGYTF. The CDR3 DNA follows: TGTGCCATCAGTGAGGCCGAGGGGGCAGGAGGCTACACCTTC.

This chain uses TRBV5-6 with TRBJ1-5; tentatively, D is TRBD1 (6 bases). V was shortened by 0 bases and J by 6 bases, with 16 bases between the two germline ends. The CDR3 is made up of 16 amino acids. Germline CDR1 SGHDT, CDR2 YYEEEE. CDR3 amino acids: CASSLGDRQALQPQHF. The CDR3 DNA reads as TGTGCCAGCAGCTTGGGAGATCGACAGGCACTTCAGCCCCAGCATTTT. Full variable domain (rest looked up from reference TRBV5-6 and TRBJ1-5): DAGVTQSPTHLIKTRGQQVTLRCSPKSGHDTVSWYQQALGQGPQFIFQYYEEEERQRGNFPDRFSGHQFPNYSSELNVNALLLGDSALYLCASSLGDRQALQPQHFGDGTRLSIL.

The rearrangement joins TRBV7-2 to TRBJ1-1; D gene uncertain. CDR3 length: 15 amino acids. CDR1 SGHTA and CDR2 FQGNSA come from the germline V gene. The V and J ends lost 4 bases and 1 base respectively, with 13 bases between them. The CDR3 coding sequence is TGTGCCAGCAGCTCCAGGTTAACCTCGAACACTGAAGCTTTCTTT. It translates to CASSSRLTSNTEAFF.

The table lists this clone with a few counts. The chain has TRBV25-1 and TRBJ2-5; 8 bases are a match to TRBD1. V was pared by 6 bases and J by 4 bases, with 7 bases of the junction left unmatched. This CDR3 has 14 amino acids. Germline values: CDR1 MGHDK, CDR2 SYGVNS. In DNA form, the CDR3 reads TGTGCCAGCAGCAAGACAGGGGACTTAGAGACCCAGTACTTC. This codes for CASSKTGDLETQYF.

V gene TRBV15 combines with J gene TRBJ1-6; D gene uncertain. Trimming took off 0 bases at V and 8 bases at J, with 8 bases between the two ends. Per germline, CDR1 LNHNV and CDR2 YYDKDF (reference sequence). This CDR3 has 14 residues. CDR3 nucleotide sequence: TGTGCCACCAGCAGAGATCTCACGGATTCACCCCTCCACTTT. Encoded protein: CATSRDLTDSPLHF.

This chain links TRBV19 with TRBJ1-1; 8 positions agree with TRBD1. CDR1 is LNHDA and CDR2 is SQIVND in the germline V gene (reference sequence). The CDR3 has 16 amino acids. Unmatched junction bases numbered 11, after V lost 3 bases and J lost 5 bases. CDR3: CASSIPGQGAKTEAFF. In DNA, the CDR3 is TGTGCCAGTAGTATTCCGGGGCAGGGGGCAAAAACTGAAGCTTTCTTT. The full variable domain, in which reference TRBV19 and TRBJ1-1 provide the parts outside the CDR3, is DGGITQSPKYLFRKEGQNVTLSCEQNLNHDAMYWYRQDPGQGLRLIYYSQIVNDFQKGDIAEGYSVSREKKESFPLTVTSAQKNPTAFYLCASSIPGQGAKTEAFFGQGTRLTVV.

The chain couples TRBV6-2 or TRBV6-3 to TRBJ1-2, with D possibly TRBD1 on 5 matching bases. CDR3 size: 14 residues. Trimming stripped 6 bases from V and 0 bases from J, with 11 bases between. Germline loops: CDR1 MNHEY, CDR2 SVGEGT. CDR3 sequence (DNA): TGTGCCAGCAGCCCAGGGAGGCCTAACTATGGCTACACCTTC. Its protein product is CASSPGRPNYGYTF.

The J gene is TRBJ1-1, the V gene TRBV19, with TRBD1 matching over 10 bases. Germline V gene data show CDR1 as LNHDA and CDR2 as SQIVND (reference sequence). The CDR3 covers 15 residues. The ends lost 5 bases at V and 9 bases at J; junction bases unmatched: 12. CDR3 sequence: CASSPRPGTGEKAFF. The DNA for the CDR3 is TGTGCCAGTAGTCCCCGTCCCGGGACAGGGGAAAAAGCTTTCTTT.